The next 22 T cell receptor beta chains were all read from a single sample in a study of T cells in narcolepsy. Only in-frame clones appear in the TCRdb table, and some are missing; sequencing was by immunoSEQ multiplex PCR. Among about 33,000 clones, roughly 80% were seen once, and the ten largest hold roughly 1.3%. The sequenced sample was CD45RA- memory CD4+ T cells from PBMCs. The receptors here all came from a human donor with narcolepsy.

This clone was observed once. The chain couples TRBV28 to TRBJ2-2; D is unresolved. Trimming took off 4 bases at V and 6 bases at J, with 12 bases between the two ends. CDR3 length: 14 residues. Looked up from germline, CDR1 is MDHEN and CDR2 is SYDVKM. The CDR3 region has the DNA TGTGCCAGCAGTTCCTCCCGTTGGGCCGGGGAGCTGTTTTTT. As protein: CASSSSRWAGELFF. Filled out from reference TRBV28 and TRBJ2-2, the complete variable domain reads DVKVTQSSRYLVKRTGEKVFLECVQDMDHENMFWYRQDPGLGLRLIYFSYDVKMKEKGDIPEGYSVSREKKERFSLILESASTNQTSMYLCASSSSRWAGELFFGEGSRLTVL.

This chain links TRBV27 with TRBJ1-2; no definite D call. Per the germline V gene, CDR1 is MNHEY and CDR2 is SMNVEV (reference sequence). This CDR3 is 13 amino acids long. V shed 3 bases and J shed 8 bases, with 13 bases lying between them. The CDR3 sequence is CASSLVGLGGYTF. The CDR3 DNA reads TGTGCCAGCAGTTTGGTAGGGCTGGGAGGCTACACCTTC.

The rearrangement joins TRBV6-1 to TRBJ2-7; D might be TRBD2 (5 bases). V was clipped by 8 bases and J by 1 base, with 15 bases between them. Germline assignment: CDR1 MNHNS and CDR2 SASEGT. CDR3 size: 14 residues. The CDR3 spells CASAAGSLSYEQYV. CDR3 DNA: TGTGCCAGCGCCGCGGGCTCTCTGTCCTACGAGCAGTACGTC.

The V call is TRBV21-1, the J call TRBJ1-6. TRBV21-1 is a listed pseudogene. The CDR3 contains 14 residues. The chain's CDR3 is CASLLLCCNSPLHF. CDR3 in DNA: TGTGCCAGTTTGCTCCTATGTTGTAATTCACCCCTCCACTTT.

The genes are TRBV6-1 and TRBJ2-3; D may be TRBD1 (6 bases). The CDR3 sequence is 16 residues long. Trimming removed 1 base from V and 0 bases from J, with 11 bases in between. Germline assignment: CDR1 MNHNS and CDR2 SASEGT. The CDR3 DNA is TGTGCCAGCAGTGAAGGGTGGACAGCTAGCACAGATACGCAGTATTTT. It codes for CASSEGWTASTDTQYF.

The chain links TRBV13 to TRBJ1-5, with a possible D match to TRBD1 (5 bases). V shed 3 bases and J shed 6 bases, with 12 bases lying between them. The CDR3 sequence is 14 residues long. CDR1 is PRHDT and CDR2 is FYEKMQ in the germline V gene (reference sequence). DNA for the CDR3: TGTGCCAGCAGCTTTGCGGGGGTGGGTCAGCCCCAGCATTTT. Translating it yields CASSFAGVGQPQHF.

This chain joins TRBV6-4 and TRBJ2-5; a weak D match, TRBD2 (5 bases). The V end lost 3 bases, the J end lost 4 bases, and 9 bases lay between the germline ends. The CDR3 has 13 amino acids. Germline V gene data show CDR1 as MRHNA and CDR2 as SNTAGT. CDR3 in DNA: TGTGCCAGCAGTGAAGCCAGCGGAGAGACCCAGTACTTC. Protein sequence: CASSEASGETQYF.

The V and J genes are TRBV5-1 and TRBJ1-2; the D gene is possibly TRBD1 (5 bases). V was clipped by 2 bases and J by 2 bases, with 10 bases between them. The length of the CDR3 is 14 residues. Germline V lookup: CDR1 SGHRS, CDR2 YFSETQ. The CDR3 nucleotides are TGCGCCAGCAGCTTCGAAGGGGAGAACTATGGCTACACCTTC. It codes for CASSFEGENYGYTF.

The CDR3 region is CASSGPGQSSPLHF. In DNA, the CDR3 is TGCGCCAGCAGCGGTCCGGGACAGAGTTCACCCCTCCACTTT. The chain couples TRBV5-1 to TRBJ1-6, with TRBD1 matching over 7 bases. The CDR3 is 14 residues long. Germline-derived CDR1 and CDR2 are SGHRS and YFSETQ. The J segment lost 9 bases and the V segment lost 4 bases, leaving 7 bases of the junction unmatched.

The genes are TRBV4-2 and TRBJ1-3; the match to TRBD1 covers 7 bases. Germline assignment: CDR1 LGHNA and CDR2 YNFKEQ. Trimming at V came to 3 bases and at J to 4 bases, leaving 6 bases not matched to a gene. This CDR3 region has 15 residues. CDR3 in amino acids: CASSQITGEGNTIYF. CDR3 nucleotide sequence: TGTGCCAGCAGCCAGATAACAGGGGAAGGAAACACCATATATTTT.

The J gene is TRBJ1-4, the V gene TRBV6-1; 9 nucleotides align to TRBD1. This CDR3 contains 13 residues. The J segment lost 8 bases and the V segment lost 11 bases, leaving 9 bases of the junction unmatched. The V gene's germline CDR1 is MNHNS and CDR2 SASEGT. The CDR3 sequence is CAGQGQGGEKLFF. CDR3 coding DNA: TGTGCCGGTCAGGGACAGGGCGGAGAAAAACTGTTTTTT.

This sequence joins TRBV5-6 and TRBJ2-7; D possibly uses TRBD1 or TRBD2 (5 bases each). The CDR3 runs to 12 residues. Looked up from germline, CDR1 is SGHDT and CDR2 is YYEEEE. The V gene lost 4 bases and the J gene lost 7 bases, with 12 bases spanning the gap. In DNA, the CDR3 is TGTGCCAGCAGCAGGGGAGTTGGGGAGCAGTACGTC. It yields the protein CASSRGVGEQYV.

The chain uses TRBV27 and TRBJ1-1; D might be TRBD1 (5 bases). V was trimmed by 3 bases and J by 5 bases, leaving 16 bases between them. The V gene's germline CDR1 is MNHEY and CDR2 SMNVEV (reference sequence). This CDR3 has 15 residues. The CDR3, as DNA: TGTGCCAGCAGTTTCCTGGGGATGGGGGGGACTGAAGCTTTCTTT. Amino acids: CASSFLGMGGTEAFF.

J is TRBJ2-7 and V is TRBV9, with a weak D call TRBD2 (5 bases). V lost 0 bases, J lost 3 bases, and 19 bases lay in between. The CDR3 is made up of 17 amino acids. Germline loops: CDR1 SGDLS, CDR2 YYNGEE. The CDR3 loop reads CASSVGGGLTYGYEQYV. In DNA, the CDR3 is TGTGCCAGCAGCGTAGGTGGCGGGTTGACCTACGGCTACGAGCAGTACGTC.

CDR3 sequence (DNA): TGTGCCAGTAGTATACAGGGAACGGGGGCCAACGTCCTGACTTTC. This sequence encodes CASSIQGTGANVLTF. V and J are TRBV19 and TRBJ2-6; D might be TRBD1 (5 bases). V shed 2 bases and J shed 4 bases, with 9 bases lying between them. The CDR3 loop spans 15 amino acids. Looked up from germline, CDR1 is LNHDA and CDR2 is SQIVND (reference sequence).

The chain uses TRBV2 and TRBJ2-5, with D uncertain. V was cut by 4 bases and J by 5 bases, with 11 bases left in between. From germline, CDR1 is SNHLY and CDR2 FYNNEI. The CDR3 spans 13 residues. The CDR3 nucleotides are TGTGCCAGCAGTGGAACTGTGGTGGAGACCCAGTACTTC. Its protein is CASSGTVVETQYF.

A single count supports this clone. Additional DNA sequences in this sample encode the identical CDR3. The chain recombines TRBV14 with TRBJ1-6; the D gene is possibly TRBD1 (5 bases). Germline loops: CDR1 SGHDN, CDR2 FVKESK. The length of the CDR3 is 17 residues. With 1 base removed from V and 2 bases from J, the gap between germline ends came to 12 bases. CDR3 DNA sequence: TGTGCCAGCAGCCAAGTTGCAGGGAGCACCTATAATTCACCCCTCCACTTT. Its protein product is CASSQVAGSTYNSPLHF.

This clone has just one count. The chain links TRBV7-3 to TRBJ2-3; weak D call: TRBD2 (5 bases). CDR1 is SGHTA and CDR2 is FQGTGA in the germline V gene. The germline V and J ends were trimmed by 4 bases and 4 bases, with 6 bases remaining between them. This CDR3 is built from 12 residues. The CDR3 loop is CASSSGADTQYF. In DNA, the CDR3 is TGTGCCAGCAGCTCCGGGGCAGATACGCAGTATTTT.

V and J are TRBV11-2 and TRBJ1-3; 7 bases are shared with TRBD1. This CDR3 region has 13 residues. Per the germline V gene, CDR1 is SGHAT and CDR2 is FQNNGV. The V gene end was trimmed by 5 bases and the J gene end by 4 bases; junction bases not matched to a gene: 2. CDR3 sequence: CASSQGEGNTIYF. In nucleotides, the CDR3 is TGTGCCAGCAGCCAGGGGGAAGGAAACACCATATATTTT. The whole variable domain, filled in from reference TRBV11-2 and TRBJ1-3, reads EAGVAQSPRYKIIEKRQSVAFWCNPISGHATLYWYQQILGQGPKLLIQFQNNGVVDDSQLPKDRFSAERLKGVDSTLKIQPAKLEDSAVYLCASSQGEGNTIYFGEGSWLTVV.

The V call is TRBV7-3, the J call TRBJ1-1, with 9 bases identical to TRBD1. With 5 bases clipped from V and 8 bases from J, the junction kept 6 bases outside the gene matches. The CDR3 totals 13 residues. Germline assignment: CDR1 SGHTA and CDR2 FQGTGA. CDR3 coding DNA: TGTGCCAGCAGCCAAACCGGGACAGGGGAAGCTTTCTTT. This gives the protein CASSQTGTGEAFF.

The V gene is TRBV4-1, the J gene TRBJ2-3; D call uncertain. Trimming shortened V by 0 bases and J by 10 bases, and 14 bases separated the two germline ends. CDR1 and CDR2 (germline): MGHRA, YSYEKL. The CDR3 runs to 14 residues. CDR3 sequence reads: CASSQDQQGLSQYF. CDR3 nucleotides: TGCGCCAGCAGCCAAGATCAACAAGGGTTATCGCAGTATTTT.

The chain combines TRBV28 with TRBJ1-1; 7 bases align to TRBD1. Germline V gives CDR1 MDHEN, CDR2 SYDVKM. After removal of 6 bases from V and 5 bases from J, the junction contained 9 bases not matched to a gene. This CDR3 is 14 amino acids long. CDR3 nucleotide sequence: TGTGCCAGCAGGGCAGGGGGTGTCAGTACTGAAGCTTTCTTT. Translating it yields CASRAGGVSTEAFF.